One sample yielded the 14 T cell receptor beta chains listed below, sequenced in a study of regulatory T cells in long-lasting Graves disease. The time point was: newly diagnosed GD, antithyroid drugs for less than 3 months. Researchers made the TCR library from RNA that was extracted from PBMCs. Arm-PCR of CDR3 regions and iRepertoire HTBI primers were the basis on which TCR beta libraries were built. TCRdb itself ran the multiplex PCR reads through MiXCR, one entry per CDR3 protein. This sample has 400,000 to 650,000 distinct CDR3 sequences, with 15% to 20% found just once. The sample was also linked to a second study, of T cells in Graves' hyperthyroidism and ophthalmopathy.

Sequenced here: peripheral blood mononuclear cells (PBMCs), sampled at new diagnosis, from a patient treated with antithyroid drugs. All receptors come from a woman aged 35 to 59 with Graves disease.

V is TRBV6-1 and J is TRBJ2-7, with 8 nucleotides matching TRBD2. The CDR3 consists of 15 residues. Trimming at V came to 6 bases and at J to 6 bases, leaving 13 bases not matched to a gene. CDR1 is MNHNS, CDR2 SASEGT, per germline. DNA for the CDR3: TGTGCCAGCAGAACGGCGGGGGGAACAACCCTCGAGCAGTACTTC. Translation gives CASRTAGGTTLEQYF.

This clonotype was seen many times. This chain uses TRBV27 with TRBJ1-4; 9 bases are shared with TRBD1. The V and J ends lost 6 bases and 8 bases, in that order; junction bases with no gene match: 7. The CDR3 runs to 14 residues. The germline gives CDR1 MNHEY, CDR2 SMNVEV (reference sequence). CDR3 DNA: TGTGCCAGCAGGCTACAGGGGGCGCAGGAAAAACTGTTTTTT. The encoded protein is CASRLQGAQEKLFF.

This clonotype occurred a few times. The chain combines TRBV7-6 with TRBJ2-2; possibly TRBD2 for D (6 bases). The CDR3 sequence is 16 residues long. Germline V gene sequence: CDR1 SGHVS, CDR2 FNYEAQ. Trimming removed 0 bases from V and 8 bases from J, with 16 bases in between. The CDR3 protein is CASSLAASAISGELFF. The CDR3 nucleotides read TGTGCCAGCAGCTTAGCGGCTAGCGCCATTTCGGGGGAGCTGTTTTTT.

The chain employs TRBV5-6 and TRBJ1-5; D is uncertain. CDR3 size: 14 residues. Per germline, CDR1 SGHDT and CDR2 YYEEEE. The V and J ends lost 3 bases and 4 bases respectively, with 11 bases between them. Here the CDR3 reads CASSSGVNNQPQHF. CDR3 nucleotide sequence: TGTGCCAGCAGCTCGGGAGTAAATAATCAGCCCCAGCATTTT.

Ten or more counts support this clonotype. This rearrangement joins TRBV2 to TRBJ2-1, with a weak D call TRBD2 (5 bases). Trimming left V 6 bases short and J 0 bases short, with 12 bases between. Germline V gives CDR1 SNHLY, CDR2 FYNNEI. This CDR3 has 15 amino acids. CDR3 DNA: TGTGCCAGCAGATCGGGGATAAGCTCCTACAATGAGCAGTTCTTC. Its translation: CASRSGISSYNEQFF.

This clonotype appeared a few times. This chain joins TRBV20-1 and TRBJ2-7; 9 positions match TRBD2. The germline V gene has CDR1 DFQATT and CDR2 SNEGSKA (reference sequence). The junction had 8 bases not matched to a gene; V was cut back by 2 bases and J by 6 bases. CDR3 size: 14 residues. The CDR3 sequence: CSARFGGGAAEQYF. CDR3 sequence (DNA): TGCAGTGCTAGATTTGGCGGGGGGGCGGCCGAGCAGTACTTC.

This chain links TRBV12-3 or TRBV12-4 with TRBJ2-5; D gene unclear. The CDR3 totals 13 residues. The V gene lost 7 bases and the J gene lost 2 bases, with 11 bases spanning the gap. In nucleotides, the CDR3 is TGTGCCAGCACCTCTCGCTTACAAGAGACCCAGTACTTC. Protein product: CASTSRLQETQYF.

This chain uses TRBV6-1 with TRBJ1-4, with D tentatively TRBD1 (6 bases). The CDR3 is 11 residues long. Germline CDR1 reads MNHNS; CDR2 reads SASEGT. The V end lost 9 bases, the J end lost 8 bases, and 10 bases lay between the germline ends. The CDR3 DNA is TGTGCCAGTCACAGGGACGAAAAACTGTTTTTT. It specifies CASHRDEKLFF.

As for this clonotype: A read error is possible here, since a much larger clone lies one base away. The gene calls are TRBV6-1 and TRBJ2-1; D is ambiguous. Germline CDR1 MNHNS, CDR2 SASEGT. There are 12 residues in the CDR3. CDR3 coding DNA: TGTGCCAGCAGTGAAGGAGGCTATGAGCAGTCCTTC. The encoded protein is CASSEGGYEQSF.

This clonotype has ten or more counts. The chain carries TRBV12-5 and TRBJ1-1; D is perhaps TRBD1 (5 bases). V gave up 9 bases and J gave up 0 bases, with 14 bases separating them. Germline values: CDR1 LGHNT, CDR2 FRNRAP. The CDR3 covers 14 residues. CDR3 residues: CASQGPLVNTEAFF. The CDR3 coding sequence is TGTGCTAGCCAGGGACCCCTGGTGAACACTGAAGCTTTCTTT.

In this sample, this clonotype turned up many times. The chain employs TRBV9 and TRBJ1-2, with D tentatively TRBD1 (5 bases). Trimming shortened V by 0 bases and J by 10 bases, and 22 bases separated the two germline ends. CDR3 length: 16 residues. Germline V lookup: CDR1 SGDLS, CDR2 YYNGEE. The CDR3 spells CASSVGGTGYLGNYTF. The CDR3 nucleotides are TGTGCCAGCAGCGTAGGAGGGACGGGATACCTGGGGAACTACACCTTC.

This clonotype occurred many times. The CDR3 DNA sequence: TGTGCCAGCTCAACGCGGACAGGGACTGAAGCTTTCTTT. Encoded protein: CASSTRTGTEAFF. The V call is TRBV18, the J call TRBJ1-1; TRBD1 matches 8 bases. The CDR3 has 13 amino acids. Germline lookup yields CDR1 KGHSH and CDR2 LQKENI. Losses at the gene ends were 5 bases for V and 5 bases for J; bases not matched to a gene: 4. The full variable domain, in which reference TRBV18 and TRBJ1-1 provide the parts outside the CDR3, is NAGVMQNPRHLVRRRGQEARLRCSPMKGHSHVYWYRQLPEEGLKFMVYLQKENIIDESGMPKERFSAEFPKEGPSILRIQQVVRGDSAAYFCASSTRTGTEAFFGQGTRLTVV.

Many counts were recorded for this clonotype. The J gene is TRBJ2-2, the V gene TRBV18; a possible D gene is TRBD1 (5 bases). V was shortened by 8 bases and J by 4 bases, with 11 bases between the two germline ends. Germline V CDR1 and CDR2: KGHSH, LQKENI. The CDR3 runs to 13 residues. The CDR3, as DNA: TGTGCCAGCAGCTCCACAGGCACCGGGGAGCTGTTTTTT. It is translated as CASSSTGTGELFF. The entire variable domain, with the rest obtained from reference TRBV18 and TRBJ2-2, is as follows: NAGVMQNPRHLVRRRGQEARLRCSPMKGHSHVYWYRQLPEEGLKFMVYLQKENIIDESGMPKERFSAEFPKEGPSILRIQQVVRGDSAAYFCASSSTGTGELFFGEGSRLTVL.

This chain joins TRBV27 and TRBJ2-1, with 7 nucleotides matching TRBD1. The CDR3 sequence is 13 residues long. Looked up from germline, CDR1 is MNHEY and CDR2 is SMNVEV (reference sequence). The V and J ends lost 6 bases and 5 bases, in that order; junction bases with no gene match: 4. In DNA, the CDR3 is TGTGCCAGCAGCCAAGACAGGGACAATGAGCAGTTCTTC. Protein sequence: CASSQDRDNEQFF.